This is a list of T cell receptor beta chains from one sample in a study of cytomegalovirus exposure and HLA in healthy donors. The method was immunoSEQ multiplex PCR; TCRdb's version includes in-frame clones alone and lacks a portion of them. The sample records approximately 100,000 clones, 82% being singletons. Sequenced sample: PBMCs. The receptors were sampled from a man aged 50-59 years in good health and CMV-seronegative. The CDR3 runs from the conserved cysteine through the conserved F or W. The order of the fields is V gene, clone size, D gene, J gene, CDR3 length, CDR3 protein, CDR3 DNA. D genes are given only for firm matches. Expanded clones are given a class, and other clones once, few, many or no size at all.

TRBV10-3	.	TRBD2	TRBJ2-3	12	CALRGDTDTQYF	TGTGCCCTCCGGGGGGACACAGATACGCAGTATTTT
TRBV7-9	.	TRBD2	TRBJ2-5	15	CASSPRGVGQETQYF	TGTGCCAGCAGCCCCCGGGGGGTTGGCCAAGAGACCCAGTACTTC
TRBV11-2	.	.	TRBJ2-2	17	CASSLGRGQLNTGELFF	TGTGCCAGCAGCTTGGGAAGAGGACAGTTGAACACCGGGGAGCTGTTTTTT
TRBV28	few	.	TRBJ1-5	17	CASSLGGGDNSNQPQHF	TGTGCCAGCAGTTTAGGGGGAGGGGACAATAGCAATCAGCCCCAGCATTTT
TRBV14	.	.	TRBJ2-3	12	CASSQGGATQYF	TGTGCCAGCAGCCAGGGGGGGGCTACGCAGTATTTT
TRBV7-9	.	.	TRBJ2-3	12	CSSTLGPDTQYF	TGTTCCAGCACCTTGGGCCCAGATACGCAGTATTTT
TRBV5-1	.	.	TRBJ2-1	14	CASSLALAENEQFF	TGCGCCAGCAGCTTGGCCCTCGCCGAGAATGAGCAGTTCTTC
TRBV10-2	once	.	TRBJ2-1	13	CASRDSEGDEQFF	TGCGCCAGCCGGGATAGCGAGGGGGATGAGCAGTTCTTC
TRBV11-3	once	TRBD2	TRBJ2-5	19	CASSAGGSGGLSYQETQYF	TGTGCCAGCAGCGCGGGAGGGAGCGGGGGACTATCTTACCAAGAGACCCAGTACTTC
TRBV6-4	.	.	TRBJ2-3	14	CASSDTGSSDTQYF	TGTGCCAGCAGTGACACAGGGTCTAGCGATACGCAGTATTTT
TRBV6-6	.	TRBD2	TRBJ2-3	16	CASTDILAGASDTQYF	TGTGCCAGCACTGACATACTAGCGGGAGCTTCAGATACGCAGTATTTT
TRBV29-1	.	TRBD1	TRBJ1-2	13	CSAWGTGDYGYTF	TGCAGCGCTTGGGGGACAGGGGACTATGGCTACACCTTC
TRBV7-6	.	.	TRBJ2-2	16	CASSLWQGMNTGELFF	TGTGCCAGCAGCCTTTGGCAGGGGATGAACACCGGGGAGCTGTTTTTT
TRBV5-1	.	.	TRBJ1-1	14	CATGFDGAGTEAFF	TGCGCCACCGGGTTCGATGGGGCTGGCACTGAAGCTTTCTTT
TRBV5-5	.	.	TRBJ1-5	15	CASSIGAPGNQPQHF	TGTGCCAGCAGCATAGGGGCGCCCGGCAATCAGCCCCAGCATTTT
TRBV6-6	.	.	TRBJ2-1	15	CASSYGTLPNNEQFF	TGTGCCAGCAGTTACGGGACACTCCCTAACAATGAGCAGTTCTTC
TRBV28	.	.	TRBJ2-3	13	CASIDRSTDAQYF	TGTGCCAGCATCGACAGGAGCACAGATGCGCAGTATTTT
TRBV7-2	once	.	TRBJ2-1	16	CASSLSGGFSYNEQFF	TGTGCCAGCAGCCTTTCCGGGGGATTCTCCTACAATGAGCAGTTCTTC
TRBV30	.	TRBD2	TRBJ2-3	13	CAWSRGGTDTQYF	TGTGCCTGGAGCCGGGGGGGCACAGATACGCAGTATTTT
TRBV5-4	.	TRBD2	TRBJ2-3	13	CAIGLAVTDTQYF	TGTGCTATTGGACTAGCTGTCACAGATACGCAGTATTTT
TRBV19	.	TRBD1	TRBJ2-3	15	CASSIGQEAGDTQYF	TGTGCCAGTAGTATCGGACAGGAGGCGGGAGATACGCAGTATTTT
TRBV4-2	.	.	TRBJ2-1	15	CASSQRYFTENEQFF	TGTGCCAGCAGCCAACGATATTTCACAGAAAATGAGCAGTTCTTC
TRBV4-1	few	.	TRBJ1-2	13	CASSQDQGYGYTF	TGCGCCAGCAGCCAAGATCAGGGGTATGGCTACACCTTC
TRBV7-9	.	TRBD1	TRBJ1-1	14	CASSAQGLNTEAFF	TGTGCCAGCAGCGCACAGGGGTTGAACACTGAAGCTTTCTTT
TRBV6-6	.	TRBD1	TRBJ1-5	15	CASSDPGTGNQPQHF	TGTGCCAGCAGCGACCCCGGGACAGGCAATCAGCCCCAGCATTTT
TRBV4-1	once	TRBD1	TRBJ1-5	16	CASSQDMDRGNQPQHF	TGCGCCAGCAGCCAAGATATGGACAGGGGCAATCAGCCCCAGCATTTT
TRBV10-3	.	TRBD1	TRBJ1-5	14	CAISSQGGNQPQHF	TGTGCCATCAGTTCGCAGGGGGGAAATCAGCCCCAGCATTTT
TRBV11-3	once	TRBD1	TRBJ1-1	15	CASSLNSRGITEAFF	TGTGCCAGCAGCTTGAACTCCAGGGGGATAACTGAAGCTTTCTTT
TRBV27	.	.	TRBJ2-7	16	CASSLSGRGNIDEQYF	TGTGCCAGCAGTTTATCAGGGAGGGGGAATATAGACGAGCAGTACTTC
TRBV9	.	TRBD1	TRBJ1-2	15	CASSLQGAVRYGYTF	TGTGCCAGCAGCTTACAGGGGGCCGTAAGGTATGGCTACACCTTC
TRBV11-2	.	.	TRBJ1-4	14	CASSYSGVDEKLFF	TGTGCCAGCAGCTACTCAGGGGTTGACGAAAAACTGTTTTTT
TRBV19	.	.	TRBJ2-6	17	CASSRAGTSSGANVLTF	TGTGCCAGTAGTAGGGCCGGCACAAGCTCTGGGGCCAACGTCCTGACTTTC